This TCR beta chain stems from a study of beta chain features in type 1 diabetes. General study points: Moderate yet significant TCRB CDR3 shortening was seen in Type 1 diabetes patients in all four CD4+ subsets. The influence of HLA type on TCRB rearrangement stayed undetermined. PCR might favor shorter templates, but any such skew would affect patients and controls equally. When VDJ junctions were examined, type 1 diabetes patients showed fewer insertions and more deletions.

The V end was cut by 5 bases, the J end by 0 bases, with 12 bases between. CDR1 and CDR2 (germline): MNHNY, SVGAGI (reference sequence). The CDR3 is made up of 15 amino acids. The entirety of the isolated RNA underwent reverse transcription, so expressed TCRB transcripts were sequenced. Generated by immunoSEQ multiplex PCR, the TCRdb table keeps only in-frame clones and is missing some. Of hundreds of thousands of clones listed, roughly an eighth are singletons. This clone was counted only a few times. Its antigen is still unknown. Material for sequencing was naive CD4+ T cells from blood. The rearrangement joins TRBV6-6 to TRBJ2-3; D is possibly TRBD1 (5 bases). This sequence originates from a man aged 18 to 35 with type 1 diabetes. The chain's CDR3 is CASSTTGTSTDTQYF. The CDR3, as DNA: TGTGCCAGCAGTACCACAGGTACTAGCACAGATACGCAGTATTTT.